The present TCR beta chain was sequenced within a study of cytomegalovirus exposure and HLA in healthy donors. Broader study findings: CMV antigen specificity of three CMV-associated chains was confirmed in vitro. It is likely that the observed cluster of highly shared sequence variants was a sequencing artifact. TRBV6-2, TRBV6-3 and some other V segments were unresolvable in 87-base-pair reads.

V lost 0 bases to trimming and J lost 4 bases; unmatched junction nucleotides: 4. Germline V gives CDR1 MNHEY, CDR2 SVGAGI. The CDR3 runs to 16 residues. Participants comprised healthy donors of bone marrow. PCR amplification relied on 60 Vbeta primers (plus 13 Jbeta primers). Profiling relied on immunoSEQ multiplex PCR, and the TCRdb table lists in-frame clones only, not all of them. The table lists nearly 110,000 clones, roughly 73% of them singletons. Note on this clone: Antigen unknown.

The clonotype was recovered from a man in his forties in good health and CMV-seronegative. The rearrangement links TRBV6-5 to TRBJ2-2, with TRBD1 matching over 8 bases. The sample consisted of PBMCs. CDR3 sequence: CASSYSDRVVTGELFF. For the CDR3, the DNA is TGTGCCAGCAGTTACTCGGACAGGGTAGTCACCGGGGAGCTGTTTTTT.